These T cell receptor beta chains were read from a single sample in a study of blood T cell repertoires in COVID-19. Generated by immunoSEQ multiplex PCR, the TCRdb table keeps only in-frame clones and is missing some. The sample has 150,000 to 200,000 clones, roughly 93% seen once. The sample consisted of peripheral blood. Receptor source: a woman aged 60-75 years with COVID-19, enrolled during active disease. CDR3s include the opening cysteine and the closing phenylalanine or tryptophan. The D gene is left open where the match is weak. Clone size, where shown, is once, few, many, or a class for clones that have expanded.

j_gene,d_gene,v_gene,abundance,CDR3aa,CDR3nt
TRBJ1-5,-,TRBV18,once,CASSPGQHSNQPQHF,TGTGCCAGCTCACCCGGACAGCATAGCAATCAGCCCCAGCATTTT
TRBJ1-1,-,TRBV29-1,-,CSGERIEAFF,TGCAGCGGCGAGAGGATTGAAGCTTTCTTT
TRBJ2-3,-,TRBV7-2,-,CASSLIGAGTQYF,TGTGCCAGCAGCCTGATCGGGGCGGGGACGCAGTATTTT
TRBJ1-1,TRBD1,TRBV6-1,-,CASRQGLNTEAFF,TGTGCCAGTCGACAGGGGCTGAACACTGAAGCTTTCTTT
TRBJ1-1,-,TRBV2,once,CASPPGHGTFF,TGTGCCAGCCCTCCGGGACATGGGACTTTCTTT
TRBJ1-1,-,TRBV6-5,-,CASSYSQGPNTEAFF,TGTGCCAGCAGTTACTCCCAGGGGCCCAACACTGAAGCTTTCTTT
TRBJ1-2,-,TRBV7-9,once,CASSPQNYGYTF,TGTGCCAGCAGCCCTCAGAACTATGGCTACACCTTC
TRBJ1-6,-,TRBV30,-,CAWSAGDNSPLHF,TGTGCCTGGAGTGCAGGGGATAATTCACCCCTCCACTTT
TRBJ2-7,TRBD2,TRBV20-1,once,CSASGTSAYEQYF,TGCAGTGCTAGTGGGACTAGCGCCTACGAGCAGTACTTC
TRBJ1-5,-,TRBV6-2/TRBV6-3,-,CASSYPSESQPQHF,TGTGCCAGCAGTTACCCGAGTGAGAGTCAGCCCCAGCATTTT
TRBJ2-6,TRBD1,TRBV10-3,-,CAISPGTGRSGANVLTF,TGTGCCATCAGCCCCGGGACAGGCCGCTCTGGGGCCAACGTCCTGACTTTC
TRBJ1-1,TRBD1,TRBV11-1,-,CASAQTGDLTEAFF,TGTGCCAGCGCCCAAACAGGGGATCTTACTGAAGCTTTCTTT
TRBJ2-7,TRBD2,TRBV6-6,-,CASSPASSGGAYEQYF,TGTGCCAGCAGTCCTGCGTCTAGCGGGGGGGCCTACGAGCAGTACTTC
TRBJ1-3,-,TRBV7-2,-,CASSLAAAGYGNTIYF,TGTGCCAGCAGCTTAGCGGCCGCAGGGTACGGAAACACCATATATTTT
TRBJ1-1,-,TRBV7-3,-,CASSLQGNTEAFF,TGTGCCAGCAGCTTACAGGGAAACACTGAAGCTTTCTTT
TRBJ1-5,-,TRBV21-1,-,CASSPRGGPGNQPQHF,TGTGCCAGCAGCCCCCGGGGGGGTCCAGGCAATCAGCCCCAGCATTTT
TRBJ2-5,TRBD2,TRBV6-2/TRBV6-3,-,CASSKAGPIEETQYF,TGTGCCAGCAGCAAAGCGGGGCCAATCGAGGAGACCCAGTACTTC
TRBJ1-2,TRBD1,TRBV19,-,CASSSGQGVWYGYTF,TGTGCCAGTAGTTCCGGACAGGGAGTGTGGTATGGCTACACCTTC
TRBJ1-5,TRBD1,TRBV30,-,CALRHRGDQPQHF,TGTGCCTTGAGACACAGGGGGGATCAGCCCCAGCATTTT
TRBJ1-2,-,TRBV5-1,-,CASSLDSPRFPYGYTF,TGCGCCAGCAGCTTGGATTCCCCCAGGTTCCCCTATGGCTACACCTTC
TRBJ1-4,-,TRBV4-3,-,CASSQDLYLLGSSNEKLFF,TGCGCCAGCAGCCAAGATCTGTACCTTCTCGGGTCTTCTAATGAAAAACTGTTTTTT
TRBJ1-4,-,TRBV5-1,-,CASSRDNSGATNEKLFF,TGCGCCAGCAGCAGAGACAACTCTGGGGCGACTAATGAAAAACTGTTTTTT
TRBJ2-7,TRBD1,TRBV7-9,-,CASSPRTGTGIRYEQYF,TGTGCCAGCAGCCCCAGAACCGGGACAGGGATTCGGTACGAGCAGTACTTC
TRBJ1-4,-,TRBV3-1/TRBV3-2,-,CASSRSATNEKLFF,TGTGCCAGCAGCCGTTCGGCAACTAATGAAAAACTGTTTTTT
TRBJ1-1,-,TRBV7-2,-,CASSLLAGRNTEAFF,TGTGCCAGCAGCTTATTGGCAGGGCGGAACACTGAAGCTTTCTTT
TRBJ2-3,TRBD2,TRBV2,-,CASSRASGGRSTDTQYF,TGTGCCAGCAGCCGGGCTAGCGGGGGGAGAAGCACAGATACGCAGTATTTT
TRBJ1-5,TRBD1,TRBV7-7,few,CASSLRQGFQNQPQHF,TGTGCTAGCAGCTTGCGACAGGGGTTCCAAAATCAGCCCCAGCATTTT
TRBJ2-7,TRBD2,TRBV15,-,CATSSLTGTRGEQYF,TGTGCCACCAGCAGTCTTACCGGGACTAGAGGCGAGCAGTACTTC
TRBJ2-3,-,TRBV12-3/TRBV12-4,-,CASSLAGQDTQYF,TGTGCCAGCAGTTTAGCGGGGCAAGATACGCAGTATTTT
TRBJ1-6,-,TRBV19,-,CASSIALSGWALHF,TGTGCCAGTAGTATAGCCCTCTCCGGGTGGGCCCTCCACTTT
TRBJ1-2,-,TRBV2,-,CASAQGMDYGYTF,TGTGCCAGCGCGCAGGGTATGGACTATGGCTACACCTTC
TRBJ1-1,-,TRBV11-2,-,CASSSLKNTEAFF,TGTGCCAGCAGCTCCTTAAAGAACACTGAAGCTTTCTTT
TRBJ2-7,-,TRBV5-8,-,CASSFRGPYEQYF,TGTGCCAGCAGCTTCAGGGGCCCCTACGAGCAGTACTTC
TRBJ2-7,-,TRBV18,-,CASSPQESRGAVKNEQYF,TGTGCCAGCTCACCCCAGGAGAGCCGGGGGGCAGTGAAAAACGAGCAGTACTTC
TRBJ1-4,-,TRBV19,-,CASSIVGQVNEKLFF,TGTGCCAGTAGTATAGTTGGGCAGGTCAATGAAAAACTGTTTTTT
TRBJ1-2,-,TRBV3-1/TRBV3-2,-,CASSQDRVFGYTF,TGTGCCAGCAGCCAAGACAGGGTTTTTGGCTACACCTTC
TRBJ1-1,-,TRBV18,few,CASSQAMNTEAFF,TGTGCCAGCTCTCAGGCCATGAACACTGAAGCTTTCTTT
TRBJ2-1,-,TRBV27,-,CASSLSSRSSYNEQFF,TGTGCCAGCAGTTTATCTAGCCGTAGCTCCTACAATGAGCAGTTCTTC
TRBJ1-2,-,TRBV18,-,CASSPKAGGWDYGYTF,TGTGCCAGCTCACCTAAGGCTGGAGGGTGGGACTATGGCTACACCTTC
TRBJ1-2,-,TRBV11-2,-,CASSLGWQEVGYTF,TGTGCCAGCAGCTTAGGGTGGCAGGAGGTGGGCTACACCTTC
TRBJ1-4,-,TRBV2,-,CASSLRTGLDEKLFF,TGTGCCAGCAGTCTACGGACGGGGTTGGATGAAAAACTGTTTTTT
TRBJ1-1,-,TRBV7-2,-,CASSLYATGNTEAFF,TGTGCCAGCAGCTTGTACGCGACAGGCAACACTGAAGCTTTCTTT
TRBJ2-7,TRBD2,TRBV12-3/TRBV12-4,-,CASTSGFYEQYF,TGTGCCAGCACTAGCGGGTTTTACGAGCAGTACTTC
TRBJ2-1,TRBD1,TRBV6-5,-,CASRDSGNEQFF,TGTGCCAGCCGGGACAGCGGCAATGAGCAGTTCTTC
TRBJ1-5,TRBD1,TRBV9,-,CASSARQGDQPQHF,TGTGCCAGCAGCGCCCGACAGGGGGATCAGCCCCAGCATTTT
TRBJ2-6,-,TRBV29-1,-,CSVQASGANVLTF,TGCAGCGTACAGGCCTCTGGGGCCAACGTCCTGACTTTC
TRBJ2-7,TRBD1,TRBV18,-,CASSPVPTGGRGTIQYF,TGTGCCAGCTCACCAGTACCGACAGGGGGCCGGGGTACGATCCAGTACTTC
TRBJ2-5,-,TRBV5-1,-,CASSLGAQETQYF,TGCGCCAGCAGCTTGGGGGCCCAAGAGACCCAGTACTTC
TRBJ1-1,TRBD1,TRBV11-2,-,CASSLPGQPQAFF,TGTGCCAGCAGCTTACCGGGACAGCCCCAAGCTTTCTTT
TRBJ1-1,-,TRBV27,-,CASRDLLDSEAFF,TGTGCCAGCAGGGACCTTTTGGACTCTGAAGCTTTCTTT
TRBJ1-6,TRBD1,TRBV7-2,-,CASSEEGQGFAPLHF,TGTGCCAGCAGCGAAGAGGGACAGGGGTTTGCACCCCTCCACTTT
TRBJ1-2,-,TRBV29-1,-,CSVDREGGYGYTF,TGCAGCGTTGATAGGGAGGGGGGCTATGGCTACACCTTC
TRBJ2-1,-,TRBV19,-,CASSNSQGKMLNEQFF,TGTGCCAGTAGTAATTCCCAGGGGAAGATGTTGAATGAGCAGTTCTTC
TRBJ1-5,-,TRBV18,-,CASSPSREVQPQHF,TGTGCCAGCTCACCATCCAGGGAGGTCCAGCCCCAGCATTTT
TRBJ2-5,TRBD2,TRBV5-4,-,CASSSIAGGLVGTQYF,TGTGCCAGCAGCTCTATAGCGGGGGGGCTGGTAGGGACCCAGTACTTC
TRBJ2-1,TRBD2,TRBV5-8,-,CASSLSGAINNEQFF,TGTGCCAGCAGCCTTAGCGGGGCAATAAACAATGAGCAGTTCTTC